The clone carrying this T cell receptor beta chain was recorded many times. TCRdb passed the reads through MiXCR, listing each CDR3 protein once. Here the sample spans approximately 500,000 distinct CDR3 sequences, around 11% being singletons. The entry originates in a study of T cell repertoires in cytomegalovirus infection. This CDR3 is built from 13 residues. Germline V gene sequence: CDR1 MDHEN, CDR2 SYDVKM. J lost 10 bases, V lost 7 bases, and 9 bases had no gene match. The chain carries TRBV28 and TRBJ2-1; 8 bases line up with TRBD2. The sequencing input was PBMCs. The receptor comes from a human donor in good health (CMV status not recorded). Some clones in this sample may be carry-over from other donors' samples. CDR3 sequence reads: CASNFRVAGEQFF. For the CDR3, the DNA is TGTGCCAGCAATTTTAGAGTAGCGGGAGAGCAGTTCTTC.